The present T cell receptor beta chain was sequenced within a study of beta chain features in type 1 diabetes. The study's findings and limits: Type 1 diabetes patients had fewer VDJ junction insertions and more deletions.

With regard to this clone: Its antigen is as yet unknown.

As every portion of the isolated RNA was reverse transcribed, the sequencing read expressed TCRB transcripts. Data came from immunoSEQ multiplex PCR; TCRdb stores just in-frame clones and leaves some out. The sample lists 130,000 to 150,000 clones; roughly a tenth were seen once. CDR3 length: 14 residues. CDR1 LNHDA and CDR2 SQIVND come from the germline V gene (reference sequence). V lost 8 bases, J lost 2 bases, and 14 bases lay in between. The sequenced sample was central memory CD4+ T cells from blood. The clonotype comes from a man younger than 30 in good health. The chain links TRBV19 to TRBJ2-3; D perhaps matches TRBD2 (6 bases). As DNA, the CDR3 is TGTGCCAGTTCAGGGACGGGGGACACAGATACGCAGTATTTT. This encodes CASSGTGDTDTQYF.